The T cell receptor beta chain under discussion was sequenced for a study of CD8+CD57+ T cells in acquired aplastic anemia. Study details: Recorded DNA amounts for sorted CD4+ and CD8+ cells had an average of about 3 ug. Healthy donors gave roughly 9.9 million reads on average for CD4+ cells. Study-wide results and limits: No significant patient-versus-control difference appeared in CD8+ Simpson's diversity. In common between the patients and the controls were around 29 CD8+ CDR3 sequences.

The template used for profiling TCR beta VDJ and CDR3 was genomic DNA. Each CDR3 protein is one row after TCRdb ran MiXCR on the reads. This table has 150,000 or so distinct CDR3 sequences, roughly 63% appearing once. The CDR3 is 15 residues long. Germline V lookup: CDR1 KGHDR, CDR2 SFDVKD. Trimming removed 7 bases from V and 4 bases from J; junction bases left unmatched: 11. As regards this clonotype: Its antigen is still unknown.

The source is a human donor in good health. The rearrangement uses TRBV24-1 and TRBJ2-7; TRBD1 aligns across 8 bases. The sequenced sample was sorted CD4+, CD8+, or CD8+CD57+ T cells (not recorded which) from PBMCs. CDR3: CATSQSGTGQYEQYF. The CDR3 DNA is TGTGCCACCAGCCAATCCGGGACAGGTCAATACGAGCAGTACTTC.